This T cell receptor (beta chain) was obtained from a study of T-cell memory formation after mild COVID-19. Study context: Clustering of TCRs was largely donor specific.

This clonotype was picked up a small number of times. Its antigen remains unidentified. After 5'RACE with constant-segment primers, TCR alpha and TCR beta cDNA libraries carrying sample barcodes and UMIs were obtained. A single record per CDR3 protein comes from TCRdb applying MiXCR to the 5' RACE reads. The sample holds 300,000 to 400,000 distinct CDR3 sequences, 15% to 20% seen once. Overall study findings and caveats: CD4+ contracting clones lay mainly in CM and EM, CD8+ ones in EMRA.

CDR3 length equals 15 residues. The ends lost 6 bases at V and 2 bases at J; junction bases unmatched: 12. CDR1 is SQVTM and CDR2 is ANQGSEA in the germline V gene. V usage is TRBV29-1 and J usage is TRBJ2-5, with 7 bases identical to TRBD1. The sequence came from a man aged 18 to 29 who had mild COVID-19 (a few samples of this study predate the infection). Cell type and time point are not known. The specimen sequenced was PBMCs or a T cell subset sorted from them (not recorded which). Here the CDR3 DNA reads TGCAGCGTCGGGACAGCCGCATACTCTCAAGAGACCCAGTACTTC. Translation gives CSVGTAAYSQETQYF.